The text below deals with one T cell receptor (beta chain). Its target antigen remains unknown. Base qualities were left out, and no much larger clone turns up one base away. The data were taken from a study of blood T cell repertoires in COVID-19 (dated by TCRdb to 2020 to 2022). Regarding the research as a whole: Samples from collaborators originated in the United States, Italy and Spain and spanned both the acute and convalescent phases of COVID-19. Samples were obtained from the ongoing ImmuneRACE study (first 160 participants) and from about 1,300 subjects provided by 6 global collaborators. The repertoires were made available in a free public database intended to serve as a resource for research on the immune response to SARS-CoV-2. HLA class I and class II types, where available, came from metadata supplied by the sample provider rather than from assay-based typing. Sample metadata almost always included a de-identified subject ID, COVID-19 status, age in years and sex. The prospective study material was composed of cDNA or gDNA derived from T cells, B-cell-depleted T cells, or PBMCs. Deeply sampled blood TCRbeta repertoires from subjects exposed to, actively infected with, or recovered from COVID-19 were included in the dataset.

The immunoSEQ Assay, a bias-controlled multiplex PCR, was used to amplify TCRbeta CDR3 regions from genomic DNA. The original methods were these. The number of nucleated cells in each sample was estimated from the amplification of reference gene primers within the assay. Sequence reads were collapsed and filtered to measure the absolute abundance of every unique TCRbeta CDR3 rearrangement. For each sample, productive Simpson clonality was calculated as the square root of Simpson's diversity index across productive rearrangements. Here the immuneACCESS table is served through TCRdb, limited to in-frame sequences with V and J called. Missing clones are a known gap in these copies; in checked studies unresolved V genes cover under half, and the rest lacks a known reason. The V and J calls and clone size were taken over from that table, and D and trimming were inferred from the DNA. Counted in this sample were 250,000 to 300,000 clones; roughly 90% of them appeared once. 2.2% of the sample rests with the top ten.

What the study reported, not specific to this receptor: Clinical and demographic metadata were provided uncurated, with the amount varying by source and participant.

At one collaborating source in Seattle, patients were enrolled during active infection and were followed longitudinally through the course of disease. Each collaborating institution followed its own protocols to collect whole blood in K2EDTA tubes. For TCRbeta analysis, collaborators shipped samples in one of three forms: frozen whole blood, isolated PBMCs, or DNA extracted from either of those sample types. CDR1 and CDR2, per the germline V gene (reference sequence), are LNHDA and SQIVND. V gives up 7 bases and J gives up 0 bases, and the segment between their germline ends measures 18 bases. Counted from cysteine to phenylalanine, this CDR3 has 16 amino acids. The kept DNA is CDR3 alone, 48 bases in frame from the first base.

The sequence was obtained from a woman aged 25 to 39 with COVID-19, enrolled during active disease. What was sequenced was peripheral blood. The rearrangement joined TRBV19 to TRBJ1-1; the D segment cannot be called with confidence. The CDR3 in this case is CASIPETGGMNTEAFF. The sequence in DNA is TGTGCCAGTATACCCGAAACGGGTGGAATGAACACTGAAGCTTTCTTT.